This is a list of T cell receptor beta chains from one sample in a study of PD-1 blockade in classical Hodgkin lymphoma. Assay: immunoSEQ multiplex PCR; the TCRdb copy retains only in-frame clones and omits some. The table has 26,000 or so clones, roughly 72% seen once; the top ten hold roughly 3.4%. This material consisted of peripheral blood mononuclear cells (PBMCs), taken before the fourth cycle of nivolumab. The receptors stem from a human donor with classical Hodgkin lymphoma. Each CDR3 is given with its conserved first and last residue. Each record gives: D gene, clone size, J gene, V gene, CDR3 protein, CDR3 DNA. D genes are given only for firm matches. Size is stated for part of the rows, as once, few or many counts, or as a class when the clone is expanded.

D: TRBD2
size: few
J: TRBJ2-1
V: TRBV7-6
CDR3: CASSSMTSGSSYNEQFF
DNA: TGTGCCAGCAGCTCGATGACTAGCGGGAGCTCCTACAATGAGCAGTTCTTC

D: -
size: once
J: TRBJ2-3
V: TRBV2
CDR3: CASGAWGTDTQYF
DNA: TGTGCCAGCGGTGCGTGGGGCACAGATACGCAGTATTTT

D: TRBD2
size: -
J: TRBJ2-7
V: TRBV18
CDR3: CASSPPRTGGSYEQYF
DNA: TGTGCCAGCTCACCCCCTCGGACGGGAGGCTCCTACGAGCAGTACTTC

D: -
size: -
J: TRBJ2-7
V: TRBV12-5
CDR3: CASGLAPSNEQYF
DNA: TGTGCTAGTGGTTTGGCCCCCTCGAACGAGCAGTACTTC

D: -
size: -
J: TRBJ2-1
V: TRBV6-1
CDR3: CASSERGNEQFF
DNA: TGTGCCAGCAGTGAACGGGGGAATGAGCAGTTCTTC

D: TRBD2
size: few
J: TRBJ2-5
V: TRBV7-3
CDR3: CASSPGGRGETQYF
DNA: TGTGCCAGCAGCCCTGGCGGGAGGGGAGAGACCCAGTACTTC

D: -
size: once
J: TRBJ2-3
V: TRBV6-1
CDR3: CASSPSSDTDTQYF
DNA: TGTGCCAGCAGTCCTTCTTCTGACACAGATACGCAGTATTTT

D: -
size: -
J: TRBJ2-3
V: TRBV4-1
CDR3: CASSPVGALSTDTQYF
DNA: TGCGCCAGCAGTCCCGTGGGGGCTTTGAGCACAGATACGCAGTATTTT

D: -
size: -
J: TRBJ2-7
V: TRBV28
CDR3: CAISDGIYEQYF
DNA: TGTGCCATCTCGGACGGAATCTACGAGCAGTACTTC

D: TRBD2
size: -
J: TRBJ2-3
V: TRBV9
CDR3: CASSVATGGDTQYF
DNA: TGTGCCAGCAGCGTAGCTACGGGGGGGGATACGCAGTATTTT